This T cell receptor beta chain was sequenced for a study of cytomegalovirus exposure and HLA in healthy donors. Findings and limits, study-wide: CMV antigen specificity was confirmed in vitro for a few CMV-associated chains. According to a later analysis, TCR clusters from the first cohort tended to co-occur in the 100 to 150 validation repertoires.

Profiling relied on immunoSEQ multiplex PCR, and the TCRdb table lists in-frame clones only, not all of them. The table lists more than 110,000 clones, about 94% of them singletons, with about 1.7% in the top ten. The CDR3 has 16 residues. V lost 4 bases to trimming and J lost 5 bases; unmatched junction nucleotides: 7. CDR1 MNHEY and CDR2 SMNVEV come from the germline V gene (reference sequence). This clone was observed a single time. No antigen is known for it. The sequenced sample was PBMCs. This TCR came from a young man in good health and CMV-seropositive. The chain carries TRBV27 and TRBJ2-5, with 13 bases fitting TRBD2. CDR3 in amino acids: CASSSQLAGGYETQYF. The DNA for the CDR3 is TGTGCCAGCAGTTCCCAACTAGCGGGAGGGTATGAGACCCAGTACTTC.